This TCR beta chain was found in a study of spatial heterogeneity in lung cancer. The germline gives CDR1 LGHDT, CDR2 YNNKEL (reference sequence). V was pared by 4 bases and J by 2 bases, with 15 bases between. The CDR3 spans 15 residues. Study observations and caveats: Tumor mutation count correlated with how many alpha and beta TCRs expanded intratumorally.

Indicated time point: sample taken at primary tumor resection. Every cDNA TCR molecule received its own unique molecular identifier. TCRdb used MiXCR to reprocess the 5' RACE reads, holding one entry per CDR3 protein. This sample has 3,000 to 4,000 distinct CDR3 sequences, with just over 5% found just once. This clonotype was counted a few times. Its target is unknown. The sequenced sample was lung tumor tissue, obtained at surgery. The V gene is TRBV3-1, the J gene TRBJ2-7; the D gene is possibly TRBD2 (5 bases). The clonotype originates from a female donor with early-stage non-small cell lung cancer. The CDR3 sequence is CASSPGLIDAYEQYF. Here the CDR3 DNA reads TGTGCCAGCAGCCCTGGACTCATTGACGCCTACGAGCAGTACTTC.